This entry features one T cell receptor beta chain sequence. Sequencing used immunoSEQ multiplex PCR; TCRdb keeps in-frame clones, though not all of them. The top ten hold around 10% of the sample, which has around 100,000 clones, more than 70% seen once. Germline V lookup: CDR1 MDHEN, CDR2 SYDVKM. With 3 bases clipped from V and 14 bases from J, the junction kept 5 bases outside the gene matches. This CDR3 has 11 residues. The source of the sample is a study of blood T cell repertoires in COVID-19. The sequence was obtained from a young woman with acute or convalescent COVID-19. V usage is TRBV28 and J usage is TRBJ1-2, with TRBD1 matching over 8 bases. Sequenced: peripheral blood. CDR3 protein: CASSFQGAQTF. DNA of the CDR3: TGTGCCAGCAGTTTCCAGGGGGCGCAGACCTTC.